This T cell receptor (beta chain) originates from a study of T-cell memory formation after mild COVID-19. This clonotype was seen repeatedly, ten times or more. What it recognizes is unknown. Regarding the study as a whole: CM and EM subsets held most contracting CD4+ clones; EMRA held CD8+ ones. Pre-infection memory held some responding clones, suggesting pre-existing cross-reactive T cells responded.

From 5'RACE with constant-segment primers came TCR alpha and TCR beta cDNA libraries that carried sample barcodes and UMIs. TCRdb re-called the 5' RACE reads through MiXCR, storing one row per CDR3 protein. The sample holds roughly 220,000 distinct CDR3 sequences; just over 9.5% are singletons and the top ten take around 3.3%. V dropped 4 bases and J dropped 6 bases, with 16 bases sitting between them. CDR1 and CDR2 (germline): SQVTM, ANQGSEA. This CDR3 comprises 14 residues. The clonotype was recovered from a man aged 18 to 29 who had mild COVID-19 (a few samples of this study predate the infection). Cell type and time point are not known. Specimen: PBMCs or a T cell subset sorted from them (not recorded which). The chain uses TRBV29-1 and TRBJ1-5; weak D call: TRBD1 (5 bases). The CDR3 DNA reads TGCAGCGTTGCGGGTCAGGGCGGAGCTCAGCCCCAGCATTTT. Translating gives CSVAGQGGAQPQHF. The full variable domain, completed using reference TRBV29-1 and TRBJ1-5, is SAVISQKPSRDICQRGTSLTIQCQVDSQVTMMFWYRQQPGQSLTLIATANQGSEATYESGFVIDKFPISRPNLTFSTLTVSNMSPEDSSIYLCSVAGQGGAQPQHFGDGTRLSIL.